The next 25 T cell receptor beta chains were all read from a single sample in a study of shared clonotypes between healthy human individuals. This table comes from immunoSEQ multiplex PCR, and its TCRdb copy is limited to in-frame clones, with some not included. Of 950,000 to 1,200,000 clones in the sample, approximately 75% were seen once. The sequenced sample was memory CD4+ T cells from PBMCs. The subset was: CD45RA-negative fraction. The receptors were sampled from a man aged 18-30 years in good health. Some clones in this sample may be carry-over from other donors' samples.

The V and J genes are TRBV5-1 and TRBJ2-3; 7 nucleotides match TRBD2. The V and J ends lost 6 bases and 3 bases, in that order; junction bases with no gene match: 16. Germline CDR1 reads SGHRS; CDR2 reads YFSETQ. This CDR3 region has 17 residues. As DNA, the CDR3 is TGCGCCAGCACCCTCATAACAGCGGGGATAGGGACAGATACGCAGTATTTT. It encodes CASTLITAGIGTDTQYF.

The chain uses TRBV5-8 and TRBJ1-3, with a possible D match to TRBD1 (6 bases). With 0 bases removed from V and 1 base from J, the gap between germline ends came to 8 bases. This CDR3 contains 15 residues. Germline CDR1 SGHTS, CDR2 YDEGEE. The CDR3 is CASSLGGGSGNTIYF. CDR3 bases: TGTGCCAGCAGCTTGGGAGGGGGTTCTGGAAACACCATATATTTT.

This sequence joins TRBV5-1 and TRBJ1-1; D unresolved. Germline V gene lookup returns CDR1 SGHRS and CDR2 YFSETQ. CDR3 size: 13 residues. Trimming left V 3 bases short and J 1 base short, with 7 bases between. CDR3 region: CASSWTSNTEAFF. As DNA, the CDR3 is TGCGCCAGCAGCTGGACGTCGAACACTGAAGCTTTCTTT.

The chain uses TRBV7-2 and TRBJ1-2; D not certain. The CDR3 is made up of 14 amino acids. Germline assignment: CDR1 SGHTA and CDR2 FQGNSA. V gave up 1 base and J gave up 8 bases, with 14 bases separating them. As DNA, the CDR3 is TGTGCCAGCAGCTTAGACCGCGGATCAGGCGGCTACACCTTC. Its translation is CASSLDRGSGGYTF.

This clone appeared a few times. The V call is TRBV9, the J call TRBJ2-1; D may match TRBD1 or TRBD2 (7 bases each). The V and J ends lost 4 bases and 0 bases respectively, with 11 bases between them. Germline CDR1 SGDLS, CDR2 YYNGEE. This CDR3 spans 15 amino acids. Here the CDR3 reads CASSPGGASYNEQFF. The CDR3 DNA is TGTGCCAGCAGCCCAGGGGGGGCCTCCTACAATGAGCAGTTCTTC.

The rearrangement joins TRBV4-1 to TRBJ2-7, with TRBD1 identical over 8 bases. V lost 3 bases to trimming and J lost 6 bases; unmatched junction nucleotides: 13. The CDR3 runs to 16 residues. The germline V gene encodes CDR1 MGHRA and CDR2 YSYEKL. CDR3 coding DNA: TGCGCCAGCAGCCACGAGGGCAGGGGGCGCGAAGGCGAGCAGTACTTC. It is translated as CASSHEGRGREGEQYF.

The V gene is TRBV5-6, the J gene TRBJ2-7; D is unclear. The CDR3 has 13 amino acids. CDR1 and CDR2 from the germline V gene are SGHDT and YYEEEE. The germline V and J ends were trimmed by 0 bases and 4 bases, with 8 bases remaining between them. The CDR3 nucleotides are TGTGCCAGCAGCTTGGGGCCGCGATACGAGCAGTACTTC. Residues: CASSLGPRYEQYF.

This rearrangement joins TRBV6-5 to TRBJ1-3; D is uncertain. V lost 10 bases to trimming and J lost 3 bases, with 16 bases between them. The length of the CDR3 is 14 residues. Germline lookup yields CDR1 MNHEY and CDR2 SVGAGI. CDR3 amino acids: CATMTPFGGNTIYF. CDR3 sequence (DNA): TGTGCCACCATGACCCCTTTTGGTGGAAACACCATATATTTT.

This clone was seen a single time. The chain links TRBV5-1 to TRBJ1-3; no clear D gene. V dropped 4 bases and J dropped 2 bases, with 13 bases sitting between them. The germline V gene encodes CDR1 SGHRS and CDR2 YFSETQ. This CDR3 has 15 residues. The CDR3 DNA is TGCGCCAGCAGCATAACAGCGATCACTGGAAACACCATATATTTT. It yields the protein CASSITAITGNTIYF. Filled out from reference TRBV5-1 and TRBJ1-3, the complete variable domain reads KAGVTQTPRYLIKTRGQQVTLSCSPISGHRSVSWYQQTPGQGLQFLFEYFSETQRNKGNFPGRFSGRQFSNSRSEMNVSTLELGDSALYLCASSITAITGNTIYFGEGSWLTVV.

CDR3 nucleotides: TGTGCCAGCAGTTTCTGGGACAGACCTAACTATGGCTACACCTTC. It translates to CASSFWDRPNYGYTF. The rearrangement links TRBV28 to TRBJ1-2; TRBD1 matches at 7 bases. V shed 3 bases and J 0 bases; nucleotides not matched to a gene: 4. The CDR3 consists of 15 residues. Germline-derived CDR1 and CDR2 are MDHEN and SYDVKM.

A note on this clone: The same CDR3 also results from other DNA sequences found in this sample. The V call is TRBV5-4, the J call TRBJ2-5; either TRBD1 or TRBD2 may fit D (5 bases each). Germline loops: CDR1 SGHNT, CDR2 YYREEE (reference sequence). Trimming removed 0 bases at V and 1 base at J, with 7 bases between. The CDR3 covers 14 residues. The DNA of the CDR3 is TGTGCCAGCAGCTTGGCAGGGACCCAAGAGACCCAGTACTTC. Protein: CASSLAGTQETQYF.

This clone has a handful of counts. J is TRBJ2-2 and V is TRBV27, with D perhaps matching TRBD1 (6 bases). Trimming stripped 5 bases from V and 0 bases from J, with 16 bases between. The CDR3 has 17 amino acids. Germline V gene sequence: CDR1 MNHEY, CDR2 SMNVEV (reference sequence). The CDR3 loop reads CASSPRGQPSNTGELFF. The CDR3 DNA reads as TGTGCCAGCAGTCCAAGAGGACAGCCTTCGAACACCGGGGAGCTGTTTTTT.

Of note for this clone: Other DNA sequences from this sample encode an identical CDR3 as well. The chain combines TRBV27 with TRBJ2-3; D call uncertain. Trimming took 1 base from V and 3 from J, leaving 5 bases between them. Germline CDR1 reads MNHEY; CDR2 reads SMNVEV (reference sequence). This CDR3 region has 13 residues. The CDR3 here is CASSLWGTDTQYF. DNA of the CDR3: TGTGCCAGCAGTTTATGGGGTACAGATACGCAGTATTTT.

Points on this clone: The same CDR3 also results from other DNA sequences found in this sample. J is TRBJ2-7 and V is TRBV28; D is unclear. The CDR3 extends over 12 amino acids. In germline, CDR1 is MDHEN, CDR2 SYDVKM. V lost 2 bases and J 2 bases, leaving 4 bases between the germline ends. The chain's CDR3 is CASSLRAYEQYF. The CDR3 nucleotides read TGTGCCAGCAGTTTAAGGGCCTACGAGCAGTACTTC.

The chain combines TRBV6-5 with TRBJ1-2; unclear D gene. Germline-derived CDR1 and CDR2 are MNHEY and SVGAGI. Trimming stripped 0 bases from V and 3 bases from J, with 14 bases between. The CDR3 runs to 16 residues. The CDR3 DNA sequence: TGTGCCAGCAGTTACTCGAGAGGCTTCCCCTACTATGGCTACACCTTC. Translated: CASSYSRGFPYYGYTF.

This clone was seen just once. This chain joins TRBV27 and TRBJ2-1; D might be TRBD1 (6 bases). With 4 bases removed from V and 9 bases from J, the gap between germline ends came to 19 bases. Germline V lookup: CDR1 MNHEY, CDR2 SMNVEV (reference sequence). This CDR3 is 15 amino acids long. The CDR3 sequence is CASSSIPQGPVEQFF. In DNA form, the CDR3 reads TGTGCCAGCAGTTCGATCCCCCAGGGGCCGGTTGAGCAGTTCTTC.

The V gene is TRBV5-4, the J gene TRBJ1-4, with 8 bases identical to TRBD1. CDR1 and CDR2 from the germline V gene are SGHNT and YYREEE (reference sequence). V shed 4 bases, J shed 6 bases, and the junction held 8 bases outside the gene matches. The CDR3 spans 15 residues. CDR3 amino acids: CASSQMGQVDEKLFF. The CDR3 DNA reads TGTGCCAGCAGCCAGATGGGACAGGTAGATGAAAAACTGTTTTTT.

Comments on this clone: Since a far larger clone is one base different, this is likely a read error. Other DNA sequences in the same sample also yield this CDR3. The chain combines TRBV30 with TRBJ1-4, with 9 bases aligning to TRBD1. The CDR3 is 14 amino acids. Per germline, CDR1 GTSNPN and CDR2 SVGIG (reference sequence). CDR3 bases: TGTGCCTGGAGCGATGACAGGGGGGGCGAAAAGCTGTTTTTT. It translates to CAWSDDRGGEKLFF.

The rearrangement uses TRBV18 and TRBJ1-2; D call uncertain. This CDR3 has 13 amino acids. Trimming stripped 7 bases from V and 4 bases from J, with 13 bases between. From germline, CDR1 is KGHSH and CDR2 LQKENI. The CDR3 reads CASWSLQPYGYTF. The CDR3 nucleotides are TGTGCCAGCTGGTCCCTGCAGCCCTATGGCTACACCTTC.

A remark on this clone: This probably arose from a read error, given a far larger clone one base away. V is TRBV4-2 and J is TRBJ2-2; D is uncertain. This CDR3 region has 13 residues. Germline lookup yields CDR1 LGHNA and CDR2 YNFKEQ. Between the trimmed V and J ends, which lost 0 bases and 6 bases, there was a span of 5 bases. The DNA of the CDR3 is TGTGCCAGCAGCCAAGAATTCCCCGGGGAGCTGTTTTTT. Translating it yields CASSQEFPGELFF.

Concerning this clone: Other nucleotide sequences in the sample specify the same CDR3. This chain links TRBV7-3 with TRBJ2-7; TRBD1 matches at 7 bases. The CDR3 contains 15 residues. The V gene's germline CDR1 is SGHTA and CDR2 FQGTGA. The ends lost 1 base at V and 4 bases at J; junction bases unmatched: 7. The CDR3 nucleotides are TGTGCCAGCAGCTTAAACCCGGGACAGTCATACGAGCAGTACTTC. Translated, it gives CASSLNPGQSYEQYF.

CDR3 in amino acids: CASSALGEVDTQYF. CDR3 DNA: TGTGCCAGCTCAGCGTTGGGAGAGGTCGATACGCAGTATTTT. The rearrangement links TRBV18 to TRBJ2-3; the D gene is possibly TRBD2 (5 bases). The germline CDR1 and CDR2 sequences are KGHSH and LQKENI. V lost 5 bases, J lost 6 bases, and 15 bases lay in between. The CDR3 is made up of 14 amino acids.

Comment on this clone: It differs at one base from a far larger clone, so likely a read error. This sample includes further DNA sequences coding for the same CDR3. The J gene is TRBJ2-5, the V gene TRBV2; D unresolved. Trimming took 3 bases from V and 5 from J, leaving 1 base between them. Germline V lookup: CDR1 SNHLY, CDR2 FYNNEI. CDR3 size: 10 residues. CDR3 sequence (DNA): TGTGCCAGCAGTGACGAGACCCAGTACTTC. Encoded protein: CASSDETQYF.

This clone was seen a few times. The sample has other DNA sequences that encode this CDR3 too. The chain joins TRBV6-1 to TRBJ1-5; no clear D gene. The CDR3 is 14 amino acids. V was clipped by 2 bases and J by 3 bases, with 8 bases between them. Germline lookup yields CDR1 MNHNS and CDR2 SASEGT. CDR3 protein: CASSESGINQPQHF. CDR3 DNA sequence: TGTGCCAGCAGTGAATCAGGAATCAATCAGCCCCAGCATTTT.

This clone was seen once. CDR3 in DNA: TGTGCCATCAGTGAGGGGACGTGGGAGGGCAATCAGCCCCAGCATTTT. It translates to CAISEGTWEGNQPQHF. The chain carries TRBV10-3 and TRBJ1-5; D possibly corresponds to TRBD1 (5 bases). The V and J ends lost 2 bases and 2 bases respectively, with 13 bases between them. Germline loops: CDR1 ENHRY, CDR2 SYGVKD. CDR3 size: 16 residues.